This T cell receptor beta chain was recorded in a study of cytomegalovirus exposure and HLA in healthy donors. Regarding the study as a whole: CMV serostatus was the sole immune exposure data available. Compared with the roughly 700-donor mean, an Asian-associated ancestry cluster reportedly had fewer N-insertions, according to a later analysis. A few chains linked to CMV were shown in vitro to be specific for CMV antigens.

With 60 Vbeta and 13 Jbeta primers, the PCR was carried out. The assay was immunoSEQ multiplex PCR, and TCRdb's table has in-frame clones only and misses some. This repertoire shows 170,000 or so clones, 84% found once; its top ten account for around 0.37%. The CDR3 extends over 11 amino acids. V lost 10 bases and J lost 2, with 9 bases in between. CDR1 and CDR2 (germline): ENHRY, SYGVKD. Healthy bone marrow donors formed the donor group. To note about this clone: Its cognate antigen is unknown.

Input material: PBMCs. The rearrangement joins TRBV10-3 to TRBJ2-7; maybe TRBD1 (5 bases). This sequence was found in a boy between 2 and 10 years old in good health and CMV-seronegative. The CDR3 DNA sequence: TGTGCCACGACGGACACCTACGAGCAGTACTTC. Translation gives CATTDTYEQYF.